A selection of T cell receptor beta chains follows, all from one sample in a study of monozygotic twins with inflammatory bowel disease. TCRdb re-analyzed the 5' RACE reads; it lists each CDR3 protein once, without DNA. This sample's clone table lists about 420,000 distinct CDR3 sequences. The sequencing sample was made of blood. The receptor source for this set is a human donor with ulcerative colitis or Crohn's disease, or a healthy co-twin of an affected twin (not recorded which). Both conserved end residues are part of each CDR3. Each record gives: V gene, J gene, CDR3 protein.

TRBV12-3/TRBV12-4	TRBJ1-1	CASSLEINTEAFF
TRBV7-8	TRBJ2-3	CASSLGDFATQYF
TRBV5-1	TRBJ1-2	CASSLGPGQNYGYTF
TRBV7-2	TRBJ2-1	CASSDRQGNEQFF
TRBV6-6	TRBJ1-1	CASSYRGQGAEAFF
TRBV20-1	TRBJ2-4	CSAPRLAGPKNIQYF
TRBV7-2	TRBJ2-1	CASSPDQGRYEQFF
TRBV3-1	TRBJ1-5	CASSQERLGQPQHF
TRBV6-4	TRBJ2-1	CASSDGSGFGSYNEQFF
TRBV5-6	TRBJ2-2	CASSLASFPNGELFF
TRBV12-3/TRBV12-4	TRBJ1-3	CASSSDRVLGNTIYF
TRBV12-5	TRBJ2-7	CASGTVRGHVLSYEQYF
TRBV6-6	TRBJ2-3	CASRWDISGDTQYF
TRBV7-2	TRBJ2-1	CASSSPGLADNEQFF
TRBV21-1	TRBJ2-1	CASSKWGLDSLDAFF
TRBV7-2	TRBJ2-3	CASSSHGLAGGTDTQYF
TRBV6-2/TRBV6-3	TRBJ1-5	CASSDGGTNQPQHF
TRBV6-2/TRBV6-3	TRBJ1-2	CASSNTMTQNFGYTF
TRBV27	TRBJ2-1	CASSHAKTDRQSSYNEQFF
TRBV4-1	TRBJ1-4	CASSQSRGGYEKLFF
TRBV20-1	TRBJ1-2	CSARQGAAVYGYTF
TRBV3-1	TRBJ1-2	CASSQDLGGGGYTF
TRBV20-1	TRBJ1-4	CSARLEATNEKLFF
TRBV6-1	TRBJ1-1	CASSPTGRNMNTEAFF
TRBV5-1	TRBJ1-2	CASYISPSDINYGYTF
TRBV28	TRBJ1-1	CASSLRTGRTEAFF
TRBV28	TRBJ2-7	CASRNTMGNSYEQYF
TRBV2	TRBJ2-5	CASSEGLGETQYF
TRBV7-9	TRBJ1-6	CASSLDGTGGVSPLHF
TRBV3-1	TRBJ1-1	CASSRKLRTEAFF
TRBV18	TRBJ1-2	CASSLSHGYTF
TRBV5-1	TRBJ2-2	CASSLVAGGTGELFF
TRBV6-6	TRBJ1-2	CASSYRIFPGGYTF
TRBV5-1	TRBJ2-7	CASSKGLAGDGPYEQYF
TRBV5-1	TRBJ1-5	CASSLDGTPLSPQHF
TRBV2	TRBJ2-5	CASQPPGLGYLETQYF
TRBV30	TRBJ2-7	CAWSAGSPSYEQYF
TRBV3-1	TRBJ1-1	CASSRGQGAEAYF
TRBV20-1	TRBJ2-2	CSARARGTNTGELFF
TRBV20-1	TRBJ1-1	CSALGQEGAEAFF
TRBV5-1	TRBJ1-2	CASSSEGRGNYGYTF
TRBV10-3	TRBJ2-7	CAISGGRIYEQYF
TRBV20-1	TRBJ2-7	CSANQGSEQYF
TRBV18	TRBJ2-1	CASSPRQQGGNEQFF
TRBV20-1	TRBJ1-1	CSARDWGGAGTEAFF
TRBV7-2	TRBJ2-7	CASSLDLSSYEQYF
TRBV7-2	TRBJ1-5	CASSPHGDYQPQHF
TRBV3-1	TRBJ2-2	CASLAGGTNTGELFF
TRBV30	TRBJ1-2	CAWKRGAHYGYTF
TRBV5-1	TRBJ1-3	CASSLAGSSGNTIYF
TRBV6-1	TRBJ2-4	CASSQRLAGDLAKNIQYF
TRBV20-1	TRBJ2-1	CSATPGLPLDEQFF
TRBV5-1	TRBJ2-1	CASSFRGGIDNEQFF
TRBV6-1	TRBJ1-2	CASSPITGDYGYTF
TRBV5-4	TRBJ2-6	CASSSPQGASGANVLTF
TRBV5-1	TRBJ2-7	CASRVQAGTYEQYF
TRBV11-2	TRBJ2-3	CASSFGLAGNIDTQYF
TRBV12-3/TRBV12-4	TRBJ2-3	CASSSTGPSQYF
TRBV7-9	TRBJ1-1	CASSLGGVITEAFF
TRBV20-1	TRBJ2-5	CSARGLGETQYF